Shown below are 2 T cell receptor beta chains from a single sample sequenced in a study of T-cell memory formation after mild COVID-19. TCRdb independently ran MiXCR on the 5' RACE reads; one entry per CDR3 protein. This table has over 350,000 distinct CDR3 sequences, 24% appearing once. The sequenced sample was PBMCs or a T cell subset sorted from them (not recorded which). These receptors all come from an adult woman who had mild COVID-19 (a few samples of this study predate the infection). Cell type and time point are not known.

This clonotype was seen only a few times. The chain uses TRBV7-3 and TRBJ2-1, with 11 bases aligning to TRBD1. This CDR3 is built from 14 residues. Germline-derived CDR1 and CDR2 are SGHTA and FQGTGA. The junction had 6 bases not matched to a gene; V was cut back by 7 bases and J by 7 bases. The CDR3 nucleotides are TGTGCCAGCAAAAGGACAGGGGGCTCGAATGAGCAGTTCTTC. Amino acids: CASKRTGGSNEQFF.

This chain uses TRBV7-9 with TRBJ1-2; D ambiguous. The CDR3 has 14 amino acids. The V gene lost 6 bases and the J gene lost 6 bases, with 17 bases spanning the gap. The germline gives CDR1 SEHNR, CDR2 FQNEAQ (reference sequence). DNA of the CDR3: TGTGCCAGCAGGCCTGGGAGTTTTGAGAATGGCTACACCTTC. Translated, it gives CASRPGSFENGYTF.